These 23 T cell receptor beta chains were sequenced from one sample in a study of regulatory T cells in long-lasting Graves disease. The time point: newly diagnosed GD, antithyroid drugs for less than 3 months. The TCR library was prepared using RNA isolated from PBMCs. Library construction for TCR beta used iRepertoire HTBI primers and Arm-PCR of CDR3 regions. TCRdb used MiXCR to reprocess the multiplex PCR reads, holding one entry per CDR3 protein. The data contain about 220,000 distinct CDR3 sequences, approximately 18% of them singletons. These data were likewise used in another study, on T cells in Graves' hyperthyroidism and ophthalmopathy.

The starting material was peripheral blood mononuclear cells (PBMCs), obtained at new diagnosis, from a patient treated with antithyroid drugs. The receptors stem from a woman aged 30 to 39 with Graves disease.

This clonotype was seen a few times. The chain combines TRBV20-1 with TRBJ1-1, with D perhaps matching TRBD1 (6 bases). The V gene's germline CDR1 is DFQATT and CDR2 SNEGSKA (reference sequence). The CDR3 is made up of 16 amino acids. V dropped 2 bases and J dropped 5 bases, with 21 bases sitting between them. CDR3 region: CSARRGGQWSGTEAFF. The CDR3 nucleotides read TGCAGTGCTAGAAGGGGGGGGCAGTGGTCGGGGACTGAAGCTTTCTTT.

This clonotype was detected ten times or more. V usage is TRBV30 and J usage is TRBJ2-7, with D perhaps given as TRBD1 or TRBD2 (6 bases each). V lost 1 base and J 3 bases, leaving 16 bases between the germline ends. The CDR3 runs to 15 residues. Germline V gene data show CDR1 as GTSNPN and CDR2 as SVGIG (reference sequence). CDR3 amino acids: CAWSAPGGWFYEQYF. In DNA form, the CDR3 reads TGTGCCTGGAGTGCCCCCGGGGGCTGGTTCTACGAGCAGTACTTC.

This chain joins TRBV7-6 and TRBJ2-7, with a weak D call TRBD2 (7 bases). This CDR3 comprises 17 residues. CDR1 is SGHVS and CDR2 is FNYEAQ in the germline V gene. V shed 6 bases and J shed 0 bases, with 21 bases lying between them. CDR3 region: CASSSVRGAPGSYEQYF. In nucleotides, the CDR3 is TGTGCCAGCAGTTCCGTCCGGGGGGCCCCTGGCTCCTACGAGCAGTACTTC.

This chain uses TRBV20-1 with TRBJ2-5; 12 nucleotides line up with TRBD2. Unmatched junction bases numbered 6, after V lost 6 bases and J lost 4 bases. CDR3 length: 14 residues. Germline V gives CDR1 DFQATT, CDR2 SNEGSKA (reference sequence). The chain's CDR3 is CSAPLAGGPETQYF. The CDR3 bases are TGCAGTGCACCCCTAGCGGGGGGGCCAGAGACCCAGTACTTC.

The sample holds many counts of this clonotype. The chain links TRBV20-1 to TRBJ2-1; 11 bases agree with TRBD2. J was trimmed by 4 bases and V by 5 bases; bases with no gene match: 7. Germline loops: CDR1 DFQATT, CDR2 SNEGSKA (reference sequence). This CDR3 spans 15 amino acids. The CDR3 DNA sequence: TGCAGTGCTGGCACCGGGACTAGCGGATACAATGAGCAGTTCTTC. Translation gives CSAGTGTSGYNEQFF.

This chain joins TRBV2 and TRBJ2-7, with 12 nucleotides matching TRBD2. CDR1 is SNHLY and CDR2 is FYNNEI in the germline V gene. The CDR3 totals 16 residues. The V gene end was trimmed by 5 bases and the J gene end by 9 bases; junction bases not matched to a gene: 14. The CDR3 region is CASSKGLAGPEPWQYF. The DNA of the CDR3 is TGTGCCAGCAGTAAAGGACTAGCGGGACCGGAGCCGTGGCAGTACTTC.

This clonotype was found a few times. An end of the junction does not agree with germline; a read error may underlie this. CDR3 amino acids: CSARDAGEAQYF. The CDR3 DNA reads as TGCAGTGCTAGAGACGCCGGAGAGGCCCAGTACTTC. The V gene is TRBV20-1, the J gene TRBJ2-5; D is undetermined. The germline CDR1 and CDR2 sequences are DFQATT and SNEGSKA (reference sequence). The CDR3 covers 12 residues.

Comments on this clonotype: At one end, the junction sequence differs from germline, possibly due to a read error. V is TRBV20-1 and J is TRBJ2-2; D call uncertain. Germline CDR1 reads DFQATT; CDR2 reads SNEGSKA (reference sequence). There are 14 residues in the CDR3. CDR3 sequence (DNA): TGCAGTGCTGTAGGCAGAATGAACCCCGGGGAGCTGTTTTTT. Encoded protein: CSAVGRMNPGELFF.

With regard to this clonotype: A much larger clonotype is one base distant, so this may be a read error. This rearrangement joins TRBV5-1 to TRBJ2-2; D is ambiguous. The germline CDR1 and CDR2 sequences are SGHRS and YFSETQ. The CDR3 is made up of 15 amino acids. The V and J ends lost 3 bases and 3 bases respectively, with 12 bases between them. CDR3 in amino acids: CASSWGRAYTGELFF. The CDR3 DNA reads TGCGCCAGCAGCTGGGGAAGGGCGTACACCGGGGAGCTGTTTTTT.

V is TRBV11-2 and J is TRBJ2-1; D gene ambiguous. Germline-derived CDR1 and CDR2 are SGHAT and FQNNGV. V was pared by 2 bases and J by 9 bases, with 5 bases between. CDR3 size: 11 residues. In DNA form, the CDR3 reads TGTGCCAGCAGCTTACGATCTGAGCAGTTCTTC. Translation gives CASSLRSEQFF.

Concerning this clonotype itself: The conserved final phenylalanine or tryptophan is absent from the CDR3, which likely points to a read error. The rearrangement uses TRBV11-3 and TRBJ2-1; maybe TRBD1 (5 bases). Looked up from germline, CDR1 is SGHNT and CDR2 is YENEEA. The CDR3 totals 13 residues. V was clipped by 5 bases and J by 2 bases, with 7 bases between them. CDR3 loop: CASSEDTYNEQFL. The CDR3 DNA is TGTGCCAGCAGCGAGGACACCTACAATGAGCAGTTCCTC.

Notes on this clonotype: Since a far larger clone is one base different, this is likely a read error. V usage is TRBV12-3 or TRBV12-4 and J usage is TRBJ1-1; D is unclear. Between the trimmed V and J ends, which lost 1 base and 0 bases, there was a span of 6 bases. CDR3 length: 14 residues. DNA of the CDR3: TGTGCCAGCAGTTTAGAGGGCATGAACACTGAAGCTTTCTTT. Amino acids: CASSLEGMNTEAFF.

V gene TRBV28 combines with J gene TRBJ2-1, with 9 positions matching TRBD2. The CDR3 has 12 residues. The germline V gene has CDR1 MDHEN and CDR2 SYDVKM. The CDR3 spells CESWREGNEQFF. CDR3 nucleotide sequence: TGTGAATCCTGGCGGGAGGGGAATGAGCAGTTCTTC.

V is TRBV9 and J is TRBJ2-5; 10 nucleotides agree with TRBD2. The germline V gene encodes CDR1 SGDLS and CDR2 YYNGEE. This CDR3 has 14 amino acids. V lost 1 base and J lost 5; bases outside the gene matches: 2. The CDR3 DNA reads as TGTGCCAGCAGCGTACTAGCGGGGGATGAGACCCAGTACTTC. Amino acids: CASSVLAGDETQYF.

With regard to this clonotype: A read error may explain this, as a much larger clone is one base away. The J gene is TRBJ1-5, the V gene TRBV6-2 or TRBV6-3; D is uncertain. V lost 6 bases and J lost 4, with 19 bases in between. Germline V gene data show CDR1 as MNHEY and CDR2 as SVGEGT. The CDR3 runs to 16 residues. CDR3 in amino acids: CASSLKAQWRNQPQHF. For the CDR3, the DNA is TGTGCCAGCAGCTTAAAAGCCCAATGGAGGAATCAGCCCCAGCATTTT.

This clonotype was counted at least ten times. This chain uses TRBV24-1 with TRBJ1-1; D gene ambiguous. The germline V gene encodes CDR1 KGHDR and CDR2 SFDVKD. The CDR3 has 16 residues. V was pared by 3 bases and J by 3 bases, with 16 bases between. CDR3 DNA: TGTGCCACCAGTGATCCGGACTCCCTTAAGGACACTGAAGCTTTCTTT. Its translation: CATSDPDSLKDTEAFF.

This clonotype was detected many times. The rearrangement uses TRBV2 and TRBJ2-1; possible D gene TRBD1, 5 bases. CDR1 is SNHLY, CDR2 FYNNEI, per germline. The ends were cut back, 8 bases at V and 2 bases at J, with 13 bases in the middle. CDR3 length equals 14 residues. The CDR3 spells CASGADSPYNEQFF. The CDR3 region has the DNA TGTGCCAGCGGGGCGGATAGTCCCTACAATGAGCAGTTCTTC.

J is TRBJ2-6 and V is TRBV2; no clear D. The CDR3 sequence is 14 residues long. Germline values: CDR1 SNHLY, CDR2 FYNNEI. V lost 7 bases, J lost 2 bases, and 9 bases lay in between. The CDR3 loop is CASIRSAGANVLTF. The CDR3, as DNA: TGTGCCAGCATAAGGAGCGCTGGGGCCAACGTCCTGACTTTC.

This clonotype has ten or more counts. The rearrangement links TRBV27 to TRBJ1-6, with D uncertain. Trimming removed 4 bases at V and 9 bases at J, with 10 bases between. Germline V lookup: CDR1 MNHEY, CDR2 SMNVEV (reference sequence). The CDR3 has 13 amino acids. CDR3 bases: TGTGCCAGCAGTTACGGGGAACTTTCACCCCTCCACTTT. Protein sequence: CASSYGELSPLHF.

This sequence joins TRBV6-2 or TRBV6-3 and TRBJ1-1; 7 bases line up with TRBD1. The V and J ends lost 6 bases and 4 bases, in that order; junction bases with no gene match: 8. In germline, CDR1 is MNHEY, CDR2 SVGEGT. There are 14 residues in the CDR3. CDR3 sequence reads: CASSPSPGGTEAFF. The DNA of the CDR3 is TGTGCCAGCAGCCCGAGTCCAGGGGGCACTGAAGCTTTCTTT.

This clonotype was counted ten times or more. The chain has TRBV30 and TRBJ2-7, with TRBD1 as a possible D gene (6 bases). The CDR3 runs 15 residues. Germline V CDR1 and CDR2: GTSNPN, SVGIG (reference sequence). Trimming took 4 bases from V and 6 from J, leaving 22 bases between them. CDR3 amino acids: CAWTRAGYSQGEQYF. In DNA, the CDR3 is TGTGCCTGGACCCGTGCTGGGTATTCACAGGGCGAGCAGTACTTC.

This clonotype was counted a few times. CDR3 in amino acids: CASNHRGRVNSPLHF. Written as DNA, the CDR3 is TGTGCCAGCAATCACAGGGGGAGAGTTAATTCACCCCTCCACTTT. The chain has TRBV28 and TRBJ1-6; 8 nucleotides align to TRBD1. Trimming at V came to 7 bases and at J to 6 bases, leaving 8 bases not matched to a gene. The CDR3 contains 15 residues. Looked up from germline, CDR1 is MDHEN and CDR2 is SYDVKM.

CDR3: CASSLGGVNSPLHF. CDR3 bases: TGTGCCAGCAGCTTAGGTGGGGTGAATTCACCCCTCCACTTT. The chain has TRBV11-3 and TRBJ1-6; D uncertain. Germline V lookup: CDR1 SGHNT, CDR2 YENEEA. Trimming stripped 1 base from V and 7 bases from J, with 8 bases between. The CDR3 length is 14 residues.